Shown below are 14 T cell receptor beta chains from a single sample sequenced in a study of T cell responses to AZD1222 COVID-19 vaccine. Here immunoSEQ multiplex PCR was the method, and the copy in TCRdb shows in-frame clones only, minus some. Here the sample spans some 130,000 clones, 90% to 95% being singletons. The material was peripheral blood, obtained on day 0 of AZD1222 vaccination. These receptors were obtained from an adult in good health.

This clone has just one count. This chain links TRBV5-1 with TRBJ1-6, with D perhaps TRBD1 (5 bases). The germline CDR1 and CDR2 sequences are SGHRS and YFSETQ. V lost 4 bases to trimming and J lost 9 bases, with 14 bases between them. This CDR3 comprises 14 residues. CDR3 bases: TGCGCCAGCAGCGCCGGGGAGGGGCTTTCACCCCTCCACTTT. This encodes CASSAGEGLSPLHF.

The V call is TRBV7-3, the J call TRBJ2-3, with D possibly being TRBD2 (6 bases). The CDR3 has 13 residues. CDR1 and CDR2 (germline): SGHTA, FQGTGA. V dropped 8 bases and J dropped 2 bases, with 11 bases sitting between them. The CDR3 region has the DNA TGTGCCAGCGGGAGGACGATCACAGATACGCAGTATTTT. Residues: CASGRTITDTQYF.

The rearrangement links TRBV29-1 to TRBJ1-5; no firm D call. V dropped 5 bases and J dropped 2 bases, with 10 bases sitting between them. Germline V gene data show CDR1 as SQVTM and CDR2 as ANQGSEA. The CDR3 has 13 amino acids. The CDR3 DNA sequence: TGCAGCGTTCCTGGGCTAGGCAATCAGCCCCAGCATTTT. Translated, it gives CSVPGLGNQPQHF.

V and J are TRBV14 and TRBJ2-1, with 7 nucleotides matching TRBD2. There are 17 residues in the CDR3. Germline values: CDR1 SGHDN, CDR2 FVKESK. V lost 1 base, J lost 1 base, and 7 bases stayed unmatched. The CDR3 is CASSQVIASGSYNEQFF. In DNA, the CDR3 is TGTGCCAGCAGCCAAGTTATCGCTAGCGGATCCTACAATGAGCAGTTCTTC.

The chain is built from TRBV28 and TRBJ1-1, with D unclear. The CDR3 has 14 residues. Germline-derived CDR1 and CDR2 are MDHEN and SYDVKM. The V gene lost 3 bases and the J gene lost 4 bases, with 12 bases spanning the gap. The CDR3 DNA reads as TGTGCCAGCAGTTTCACTCGGACCGTCACTGAAGCTTTCTTT. This gives the protein CASSFTRTVTEAFF. Filled out from reference TRBV28 and TRBJ1-1, the complete variable domain reads DVKVTQSSRYLVKRTGEKVFLECVQDMDHENMFWYRQDPGLGLRLIYFSYDVKMKEKGDIPEGYSVSREKKERFSLILESASTNQTSMYLCASSFTRTVTEAFFGQGTRLTVV.

This chain connects TRBV4-3 to TRBJ1-5; D is possibly TRBD1 (5 bases). This CDR3 has 15 residues. V was cut by 0 bases and J by 4 bases, with 10 bases left in between. Germline CDR1 is LGHNA and CDR2 is YSLEER. The CDR3 region is CASSQDGAVNQPQHF. The CDR3 DNA reads TGCGCCAGCAGCCAAGATGGGGCTGTTAATCAGCCCCAGCATTTT.

This rearrangement joins TRBV5-5 to TRBJ2-5; D is unresolved. This CDR3 spans 12 amino acids. V lost 0 bases and J lost 1, with 1 base in between. Germline CDR1 reads SGHKS; CDR2 reads YYEKEE (reference sequence). The chain's CDR3 is CASSLAQETQYF. Written as DNA, the CDR3 is TGTGCCAGCAGCTTGGCCCAAGAGACCCAGTACTTC.

J is TRBJ2-7 and V is TRBV29-1, with D unresolved. The CDR3 is 11 residues long. Trimming took off 2 bases at V and 3 bases at J, with 5 bases between the two ends. CDR1 is SQVTM, CDR2 ANQGSEA, per germline. DNA for the CDR3: TGCAGCGTTGAACAGGACTACGAGCAGTACTTC. Translated: CSVEQDYEQYF.

The chain employs TRBV9 and TRBJ2-5; 12 nucleotides match TRBD1. Germline CDR1 SGDLS, CDR2 YYNGEE. With V trimmed by 4 bases and J by 5 bases, 6 bases remained unmatched. The CDR3 has 15 amino acids. Written as DNA, the CDR3 is TGTGCCAGCAGCCCAGGGACAGGGGGCGCGGAGACCCAGTACTTC. Translated, it gives CASSPGTGGAETQYF.

The V and J genes are TRBV13 and TRBJ2-7, with D perhaps matching TRBD1 or TRBD2 (5 bases each). V was cut by 4 bases and J by 6 bases, with 13 bases left in between. This CDR3 spans 13 amino acids. Germline values: CDR1 PRHDT, CDR2 FYEKMQ (reference sequence). CDR3 residues: CASSSPPGREQYF. The CDR3 coding sequence is TGTGCCAGCAGCTCTCCTCCGGGACGCGAGCAGTACTTC. Looking up the rest from reference TRBV13 and TRBJ2-7 gives the full variable domain: AAGVIQSPRHLIKEKRETATLKCYPIPRHDTVYWYQQGPGQDPQFLISFYEKMQSDKGSIPDRFSAQQFSDYHSELNMSSLELGDSALYFCASSSPPGREQYFGPGTRLTVT.

The chain links TRBV28 to TRBJ2-1, with D possibly matching TRBD2 (6 bases). V lost 6 bases, J lost 10 bases, and 10 bases lay in between. The germline CDR1 and CDR2 sequences are MDHEN and SYDVKM. The CDR3 covers 11 residues. CDR3 protein: CASSRREEQFF. The CDR3 nucleotides read TGTGCCAGCAGCCGCCGGGAGGAGCAGTTCTTC. Variable domain in full (rest from reference TRBV28 and TRBJ2-1): DVKVTQSSRYLVKRTGEKVFLECVQDMDHENMFWYRQDPGLGLRLIYFSYDVKMKEKGDIPEGYSVSREKKERFSLILESASTNQTSMYLCASSRREEQFFGPGTRLTVL.

The genes are TRBV9 and TRBJ1-1; D is ambiguous. This CDR3 has 13 amino acids. With 0 bases removed from V and 6 bases from J, the gap between germline ends came to 9 bases. Germline assignment: CDR1 SGDLS and CDR2 YYNGEE. DNA of the CDR3: TGTGCCAGCAGCGTAGGATCGGCCCCTGAAGCTTTCTTT. Residues: CASSVGSAPEAFF.

J is TRBJ2-5 and V is TRBV28; TRBD2 aligns across 11 bases. CDR3 length equals 19 residues. After removal of 4 bases from V and 5 bases from J, the junction contained 18 bases not matched to a gene. The germline V gene has CDR1 MDHEN and CDR2 SYDVKM. The CDR3 loop is CASSSKKNSGRAFGETQYF. In nucleotides, the CDR3 is TGTGCCAGCAGTTCTAAAAAAAATAGCGGGAGGGCCTTTGGGGAGACCCAGTACTTC. The whole variable domain, filled in from reference TRBV28 and TRBJ2-5, reads DVKVTQSSRYLVKRTGEKVFLECVQDMDHENMFWYRQDPGLGLRLIYFSYDVKMKEKGDIPEGYSVSREKKERFSLILESASTNQTSMYLCASSSKKNSGRAFGETQYFGPGTRLLVL.

The CDR3 nucleotides read TGTGCCAGCAGCTCGCAGGGGGTTGGCAACTATGGCTACACCTTC. Amino acids: CASSSQGVGNYGYTF. The V and J genes are TRBV11-2 and TRBJ1-2, with 7 bases aligning to TRBD1. The V segment lost 4 bases and the J segment 2 bases; nucleotides outside the gene matches: 7. The CDR3 totals 15 residues. CDR1 and CDR2 from the germline V gene are SGHAT and FQNNGV.